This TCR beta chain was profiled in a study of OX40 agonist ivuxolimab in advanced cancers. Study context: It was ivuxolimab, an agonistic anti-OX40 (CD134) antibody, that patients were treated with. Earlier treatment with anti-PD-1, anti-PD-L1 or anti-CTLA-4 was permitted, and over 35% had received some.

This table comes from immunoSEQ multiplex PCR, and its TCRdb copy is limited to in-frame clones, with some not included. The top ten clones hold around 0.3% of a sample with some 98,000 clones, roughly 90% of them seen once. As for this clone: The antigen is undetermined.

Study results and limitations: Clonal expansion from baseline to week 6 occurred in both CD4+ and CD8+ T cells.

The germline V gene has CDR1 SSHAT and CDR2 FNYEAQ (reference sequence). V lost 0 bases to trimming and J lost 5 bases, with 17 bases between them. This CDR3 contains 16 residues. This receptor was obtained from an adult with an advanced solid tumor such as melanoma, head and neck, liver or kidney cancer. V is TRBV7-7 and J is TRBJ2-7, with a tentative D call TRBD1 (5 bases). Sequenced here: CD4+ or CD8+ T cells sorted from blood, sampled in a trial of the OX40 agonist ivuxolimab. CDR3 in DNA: TGTGCCAGCAGCTTAGCAGCGTCCGCAGGGTTTAACGAGCAGTACTTC. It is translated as CASSLAASAGFNEQYF.